These 6 T cell receptor beta chains were sequenced from one sample in a study of siplizumab effects on memory and regulatory T cells. Profiled with immunoSEQ multiplex PCR; TCRdb holds only in-frame clones, not every one. Of 50,000 to 55,000 clones listed, under 98% are singletons. The sample consisted of naive CD4+ T cells sorted from blood. These receptors all come from a human donor in good health.

The chain uses TRBV18 and TRBJ1-1; 7 bases align to TRBD1. This CDR3 has 14 residues. Germline V lookup: CDR1 KGHSH, CDR2 LQKENI. J lost 6 bases, V lost 8 bases, and 12 bases had no gene match. CDR3 region: CASLSQGGIPEAFF. In DNA, the CDR3 is TGTGCCAGCCTCAGCCAGGGGGGTATCCCTGAAGCTTTCTTT.

The table lists this clone with a count of one. The chain recombines TRBV5-4 with TRBJ2-1; the D gene could be TRBD1 or TRBD2 (5 bases each). The CDR3 consists of 12 residues. V lost 0 bases and J 10 bases, leaving 8 bases between the germline ends. Germline assignment: CDR1 SGHNT and CDR2 YYREEE (reference sequence). The CDR3 spells CASSLGWGEQFF. The CDR3 DNA sequence: TGTGCCAGCAGCTTGGGCTGGGGGGAGCAGTTCTTC.

Here the CDR3 DNA reads TGTGCCACCAGAGTAACAGGGCTGAACACTGAAGCTTTCTTT. Protein: CATRVTGLNTEAFF. V and J are TRBV10-3 and TRBJ1-1; perhaps TRBD1 as D (6 bases). Deletions cut 10 bases from V and 0 bases from J, with 15 bases between. CDR1 is ENHRY and CDR2 is SYGVKD in the germline V gene. The CDR3 is made up of 14 amino acids.

The chain uses TRBV11-2 and TRBJ2-5; TRBD2 might be the D (6 bases). Trimming removed 5 bases from V and 4 bases from J, with 20 bases in between. The CDR3 loop spans 16 amino acids. CDR1 is SGHAT and CDR2 is FQNNGV in the germline V gene. CDR3 protein: CASSPRVAEFGETQYF. The CDR3 DNA sequence: TGTGCCAGCAGCCCTCGGGTAGCGGAATTCGGAGAGACCCAGTACTTC.

V and J are TRBV6-5 and TRBJ1-6; D is ambiguous. This CDR3 has 12 residues. Trimming pared 2 bases from V and 14 bases from J, leaving 10 bases between. Germline-derived CDR1 and CDR2 are MNHEY and SVGAGI. CDR3 sequence (DNA): TGTGCCAGCAGTTACGGGATGTCAGCCCTCCACTTT. This translates into CASSYGMSALHF.

The chain links TRBV5-1 to TRBJ2-5; 7 bases are a match to TRBD2. The J segment lost 2 bases and the V segment lost 4 bases, leaving 5 bases of the junction unmatched. CDR1 is SGHRS, CDR2 YFSETQ, per germline. The CDR3 runs 14 residues. CDR3 sequence: CASSHGGLQETQYF. The CDR3 bases are TGCGCCAGCAGCCACGGGGGACTACAAGAGACCCAGTACTTC.